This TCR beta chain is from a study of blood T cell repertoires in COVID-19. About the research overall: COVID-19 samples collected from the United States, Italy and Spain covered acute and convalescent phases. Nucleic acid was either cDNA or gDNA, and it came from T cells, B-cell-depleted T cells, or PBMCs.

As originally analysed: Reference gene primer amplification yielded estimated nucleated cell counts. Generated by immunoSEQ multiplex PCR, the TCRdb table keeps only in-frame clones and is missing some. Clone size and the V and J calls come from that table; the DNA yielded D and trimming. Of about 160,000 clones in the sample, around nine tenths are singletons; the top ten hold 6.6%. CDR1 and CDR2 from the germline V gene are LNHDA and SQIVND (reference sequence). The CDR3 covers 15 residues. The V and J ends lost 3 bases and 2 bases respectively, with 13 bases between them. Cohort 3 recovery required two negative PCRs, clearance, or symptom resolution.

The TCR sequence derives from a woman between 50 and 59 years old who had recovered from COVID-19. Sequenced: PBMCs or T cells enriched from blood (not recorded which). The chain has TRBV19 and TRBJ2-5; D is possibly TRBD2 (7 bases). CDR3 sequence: CASSMGRGLQETQYF. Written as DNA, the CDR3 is TGTGCCAGTAGTATGGGGCGGGGGCTACAAGAGACCCAGTACTTC.